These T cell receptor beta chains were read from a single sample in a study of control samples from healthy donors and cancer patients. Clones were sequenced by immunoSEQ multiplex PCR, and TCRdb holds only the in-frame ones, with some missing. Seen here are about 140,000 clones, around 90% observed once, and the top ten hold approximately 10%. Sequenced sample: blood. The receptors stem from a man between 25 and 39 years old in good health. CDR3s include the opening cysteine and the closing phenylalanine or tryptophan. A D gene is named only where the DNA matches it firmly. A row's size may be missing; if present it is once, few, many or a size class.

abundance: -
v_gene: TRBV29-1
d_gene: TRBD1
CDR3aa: CSAGDRDNTEAFF

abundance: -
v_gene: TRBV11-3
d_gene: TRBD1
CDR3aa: CASSPRQGHEQYF

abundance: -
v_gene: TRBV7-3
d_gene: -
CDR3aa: CASSLGRGTGELFF

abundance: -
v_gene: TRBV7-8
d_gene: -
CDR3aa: CASSLGDREQYF

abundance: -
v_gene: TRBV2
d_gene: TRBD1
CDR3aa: CASSRDRGKTNEKLFF

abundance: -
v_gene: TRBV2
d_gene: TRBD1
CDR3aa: CASSEGQGAWETQYF

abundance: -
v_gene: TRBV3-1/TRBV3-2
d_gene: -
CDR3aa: CASSQGSQPQHF

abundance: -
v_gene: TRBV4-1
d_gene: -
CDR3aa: CASSQGVGVTQYF

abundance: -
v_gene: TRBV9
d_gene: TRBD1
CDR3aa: CASSVMGQGNTIYF

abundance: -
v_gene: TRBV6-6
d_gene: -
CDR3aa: CASSHRDIPWGENIQYF

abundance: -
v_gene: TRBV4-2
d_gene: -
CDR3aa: CASSLLTGSGSPLHF

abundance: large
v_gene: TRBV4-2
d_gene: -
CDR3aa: CASSQDLGGTGELFF

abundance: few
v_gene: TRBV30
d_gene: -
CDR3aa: CAYTDYNSPLHF

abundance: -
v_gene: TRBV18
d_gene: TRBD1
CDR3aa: CASSSIQGYPPEQYF

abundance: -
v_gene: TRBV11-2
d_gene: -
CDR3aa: CASSFSSGTGYTF

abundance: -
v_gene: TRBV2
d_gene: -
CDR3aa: CASSEGGTQYF

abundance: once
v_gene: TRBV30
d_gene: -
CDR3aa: CAWSVSGNTIYF

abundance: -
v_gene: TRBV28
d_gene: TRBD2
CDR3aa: CASSRPTSATSYEQYF

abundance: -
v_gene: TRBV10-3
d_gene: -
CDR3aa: CAISEGGLNSPLHF

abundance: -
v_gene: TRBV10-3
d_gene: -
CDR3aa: CAISDGQIGADGYTF

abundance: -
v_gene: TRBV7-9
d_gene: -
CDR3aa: CASSPGLRTDTQYF

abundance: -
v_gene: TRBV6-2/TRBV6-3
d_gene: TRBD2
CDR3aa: CASSYGGLVTDTQYF

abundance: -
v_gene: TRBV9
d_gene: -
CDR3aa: CASSVGLAPELFF